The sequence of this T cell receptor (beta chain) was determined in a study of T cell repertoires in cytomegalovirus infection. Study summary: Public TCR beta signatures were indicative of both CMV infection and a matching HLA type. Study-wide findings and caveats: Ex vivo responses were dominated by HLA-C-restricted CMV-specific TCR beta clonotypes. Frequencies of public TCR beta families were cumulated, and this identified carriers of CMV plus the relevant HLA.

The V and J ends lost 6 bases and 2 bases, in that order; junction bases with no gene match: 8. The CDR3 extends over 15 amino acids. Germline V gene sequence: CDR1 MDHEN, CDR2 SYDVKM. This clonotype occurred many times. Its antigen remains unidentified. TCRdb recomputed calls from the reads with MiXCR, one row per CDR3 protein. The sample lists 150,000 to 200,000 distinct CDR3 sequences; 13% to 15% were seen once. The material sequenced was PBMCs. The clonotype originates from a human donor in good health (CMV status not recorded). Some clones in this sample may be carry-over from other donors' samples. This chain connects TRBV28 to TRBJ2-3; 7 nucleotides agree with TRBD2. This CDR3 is CASRLAGGHTDTQYF. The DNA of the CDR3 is TGTGCCAGCAGGTTAGCGGGTGGCCACACAGATACGCAGTATTTT.